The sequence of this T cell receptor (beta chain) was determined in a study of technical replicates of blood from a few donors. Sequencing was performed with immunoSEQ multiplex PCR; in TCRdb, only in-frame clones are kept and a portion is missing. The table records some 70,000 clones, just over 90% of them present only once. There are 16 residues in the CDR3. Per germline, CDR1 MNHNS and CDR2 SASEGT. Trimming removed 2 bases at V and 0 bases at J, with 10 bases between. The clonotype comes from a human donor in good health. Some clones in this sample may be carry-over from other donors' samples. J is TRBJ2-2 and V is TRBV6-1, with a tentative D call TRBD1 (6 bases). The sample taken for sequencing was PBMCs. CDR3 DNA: TGTGCCAGCAGTGAATGGGGGCGCCCGAACACCGGGGAGCTGTTTTTT. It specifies CASSEWGRPNTGELFF.